This T cell receptor beta chain was observed in a study of follicular helper T cells after annual influenza vaccination. Trimming pared 0 bases from V and 9 bases from J, leaving 9 bases between. The CDR3 loop spans 12 amino acids. Germline V gives CDR1 SGHDN, CDR2 FVKESK. Time point: 2015-2016 season, pre-vaccination. Before and after seasonal inactivated influenza vaccination, adults gave blood for sorting CD4 subsets for sequencing. Assay: immunoSEQ multiplex PCR; the TCRdb copy retains only in-frame clones and omits some. The sample carries more than 8,500 clones, roughly 82% recorded once. This sequence was found in an adult who received the influenza vaccine. V is TRBV14 and J is TRBJ2-7; D gene ambiguous. The source material was CXCR5+ CD38- circulating T follicular helper cells from blood, sampled on the day of influenza vaccination. Indicated subset: circulating Tfh, non-naive CD4+CXCR5+PD-1+ (ICOS+CD38+ or ICOS-CD38-). This chain's CDR3 is CASSQDRAVQYF. CDR3 DNA sequence: TGTGCCAGCAGCCAAGATCGGGCCGTGCAGTACTTC. Drawing the rest from reference TRBV14 and TRBJ2-7, the complete variable domain is EAGVTQFPSHSVIEKGQTVTLRCDPISGHDNLYWYRRVMGKEIKFLLHFVKESKQDESGMPNNRFLAERTGGTYSTLKVQPAELEDSGVYFCASSQDRAVQYFGPGTRLTVT.